This T cell receptor (beta chain) stems from a study of cytomegalovirus exposure and HLA in healthy donors. The PCR had 60 Vbeta and 13 Jbeta primers. Method: immunoSEQ multiplex PCR; TCRdb's copy keeps in-frame clones and lacks some. The table includes some 130,000 clones, around 63% detected once. Notes on this clone: Its antigen is undetermined.

Germline V gives CDR1 LNHDA, CDR2 SQIVND (reference sequence). Trimming at V came to 5 bases and at J to 3 bases, leaving 6 bases not matched to a gene. The CDR3 has 14 amino acids. Study findings and constraints: Some V segments, TRBV6-2 and TRBV6-3 among them, were indistinguishable and were therefore excluded. Within the data, a cluster of highly shared sequence variants was likely a sequencing artifact. When analyzed later, the rates of TCR association showed variation by HLA locus, with DRB1 the most and HLA-C the fewest.

Material: PBMCs. The receptor was isolated from a human donor in good health. The rearrangement links TRBV19 to TRBJ2-7, with 8 bases aligning to TRBD1. CDR3 bases: TGTGCCAGTAGTCCCGGGACAGGCGGCTACGAGCAGTACTTC. Amino acids: CASSPGTGGYEQYF.